One sample yielded the 20 T cell receptor beta chains listed below, sequenced in a study of response to subunit inactivated influenza vaccine. TCRdb itself ran the RT-PCR reads through MiXCR, one entry per CDR3 protein. Of around 530,000 distinct CDR3 sequences in the sample, about 17% were seen once. The sample consisted of CD4+ T cells sorted from PBMCs, taken about 24 months after vaccination. The receptors were sampled from a man between 50 and 75 years old who received an inactivated influenza vaccine.

The table lists this clonotype with many counts. J is TRBJ1-1 and V is TRBV11-2, with D unresolved. The V and J ends lost 1 base and 8 bases respectively, with 5 bases between them. Germline CDR1 SGHAT, CDR2 FQNNGV. CDR3 length equals 11 residues. The CDR3 spells CASSLVSEAFF. For the CDR3, the DNA is TGTGCCAGCAGCTTAGTATCGGAAGCTTTCTTT.

This clonotype was seen more than once but under ten times. The CDR3 reads CASSLGGGNSPLHF. CDR3 coding DNA: TGTGCCAGCAGCTTAGGTGGAGGAAATTCACCCCTCCACTTT. The chain uses TRBV7-6 and TRBJ1-6; D call uncertain. The CDR3 consists of 14 residues. Germline V gives CDR1 SGHVS, CDR2 FNYEAQ. Trimming removed 1 base from V and 7 bases from J, with 8 bases in between.

This clonotype was seen ten or more times. The rearrangement uses TRBV7-9 and TRBJ1-1; maybe TRBD1 (5 bases). The CDR3 consists of 15 residues. Germline V gene lookup returns CDR1 SEHNR and CDR2 FQNEAQ (reference sequence). The ends were cut back, 1 base at V and 0 bases at J, with 9 bases in the middle. The CDR3: CASSLGGPMNTEAFF. Here the CDR3 DNA reads TGTGCCAGCAGCTTAGGGGGACCGATGAACACTGAAGCTTTCTTT.

The CDR3 coding sequence is TGCAGTGCTATGGGGGGGCAAGAGACCCAGTACTTC. Translating it yields CSAMGGQETQYF. The chain combines TRBV20-1 with TRBJ2-5; 7 positions match TRBD2. Trimming removed 4 bases from V and 2 bases from J; junction bases left unmatched: 1. The germline V gene encodes CDR1 DFQATT and CDR2 SNEGSKA (reference sequence). This CDR3 spans 12 amino acids.

J is TRBJ2-5 and V is TRBV4-3, with 8 bases lining up with TRBD1. This CDR3 contains 16 residues. Germline CDR1 LGHNA, CDR2 YSLEER. The junction had 3 bases not matched to a gene; V was cut back by 0 bases and J by 0 bases. For the CDR3, the DNA is TGCGCCAGCAGCCAAGATAGGACAGGGAACCAAGAGACCCAGTACTTC. This codes for CASSQDRTGNQETQYF.

This clonotype was counted many times. The V and J genes are TRBV20-1 and TRBJ2-3, with 9 bases that match TRBD2. Germline V gene data show CDR1 as DFQATT and CDR2 as SNEGSKA (reference sequence). J gave up 1 base and V 0 bases, and 2 bases lay outside the gene matches. The CDR3 extends over 15 amino acids. CDR3: CSARDSSGGTDTQYF. The CDR3 DNA reads as TGCAGTGCTAGAGATTCTAGCGGGGGCACAGATACGCAGTATTTT.

The rearrangement joins TRBV4-1 to TRBJ2-7, with D perhaps matching TRBD2 (5 bases). V was shortened by 7 bases and J by 6 bases, with 31 bases between the two germline ends. The CDR3 runs to 18 residues. Germline V gene lookup returns CDR1 MGHRA and CDR2 YSYEKL. CDR3 residues: CASNLERTGSENSCEQYF. For the CDR3, the DNA is TGCGCCAGCAACCTAGAGCGGACCGGGTCCGAAAATTCGTGCGAGCAGTACTTC.

This clonotype was counted ten times or more. The chain uses TRBV10-3 and TRBJ1-2; D call uncertain. This CDR3 comprises 14 residues. In germline, CDR1 is ENHRY, CDR2 SYGVKD. The V gene lost 5 bases and the J gene lost 4 bases, with 14 bases spanning the gap. The CDR3 DNA reads as TGTGCCATCAGTATAAGATCAGAGGGCTATGGCTACACCTTC. Protein product: CAISIRSEGYGYTF.

This clonotype has a count of ten or more. The CDR3 protein is CASSEQGNTEAFF. CDR3 in DNA: TGCGCCAGCAGCGAACAGGGGAACACTGAAGCTTTCTTT. This sequence joins TRBV5-1 and TRBJ1-1, with D perhaps TRBD1 (6 bases). The CDR3 contains 13 residues. Trimming removed 4 bases from V and 1 base from J, with 8 bases in between. Germline V gene data show CDR1 as SGHRS and CDR2 as YFSETQ.

The CDR3 DNA is TGTGCCAGCAGGCAGACAGGGGTGAACACTGAAGCTTTCTTT. Translated, it gives CASRQTGVNTEAFF. This chain links TRBV9 with TRBJ1-1, with 8 nucleotides matching TRBD1. Losses at the gene ends were 5 bases for V and 0 bases for J; bases not matched to a gene: 3. The CDR3 loop spans 14 amino acids. Germline CDR1 SGDLS, CDR2 YYNGEE.

This clonotype was detected once. The junction does not match germline at one end; this may be a read error. This chain joins TRBV20-1 and TRBJ2-5; D remains unclear. The CDR3 spans 13 residues. Germline-derived CDR1 and CDR2 are DFQATT and SNEGSKA (reference sequence). The CDR3 DNA follows: TGCAGTGCTAGCGCAGGCTCTAAAGATACCCAGTACTTC. Amino acid sequence: CSASAGSKDTQYF.

This clonotype has a handful of counts. V gene TRBV9 combines with J gene TRBJ1-1; no clear D gene. Germline-derived CDR1 and CDR2 are SGDLS and YYNGEE. The CDR3 runs 13 residues. V was cut by 3 bases and J by 3 bases, with 9 bases left in between. In nucleotides, the CDR3 is TGTGCCAGCAGCGGGGGAGCTCACACTGAAGCTTTCTTT. This codes for CASSGGAHTEAFF.

In its sample, this clonotype was seen a few times. The chain recombines TRBV7-2 with TRBJ1-1; TRBD1 is a possible D gene (5 bases). This CDR3 contains 11 residues. Trimming removed 4 bases from V and 8 bases from J, with 8 bases in between. From germline, CDR1 is SGHTA and CDR2 FQGNSA. CDR3 residues: CASSWDREAFF. DNA for the CDR3: TGTGCCAGCAGCTGGGACCGGGAAGCTTTCTTT.

This clonotype has a count of ten or more. V and J are TRBV7-2 and TRBJ2-3; 9 nucleotides agree with TRBD2. This CDR3 contains 15 residues. The V segment lost 5 bases and the J segment 3 bases; nucleotides outside the gene matches: 6. Germline loops: CDR1 SGHTA, CDR2 FQGNSA. The CDR3 DNA follows: TGTGCCAGCAGCCAACTAGCGGGCGCTACAGATACGCAGTATTTT. Translation: CASSQLAGATDTQYF.

The chain recombines TRBV20-1 with TRBJ2-4; 7 bases are a match to TRBD2. This CDR3 is built from 18 residues. V dropped 5 bases and J dropped 0; count of bases not matched to a gene: 16. In germline, CDR1 is DFQATT, CDR2 SNEGSKA (reference sequence). CDR3 DNA sequence: TGCAGTGCTGGAGCGTCGGGACTATTCCCCTTAGCCAAAAACATTCAGTACTTC. It specifies CSAGASGLFPLAKNIQYF.

This chain joins TRBV20-1 and TRBJ2-1, with 9 bases lining up with TRBD2. Germline CDR1 is DFQATT and CDR2 is SNEGSKA (reference sequence). The V segment lost 7 bases and the J segment 7 bases; nucleotides outside the gene matches: 11. The CDR3 contains 14 residues. CDR3 amino acids: CSVLAGGPRNEQFF. The CDR3 DNA reads TGCAGTGTTCTCGCGGGAGGGCCTCGAAATGAGCAGTTCTTC.

This clonotype was detected many times. This rearrangement joins TRBV3-1 to TRBJ2-3; 12 bases are a match to TRBD2. The V segment lost 1 base and the J segment 8 bases; nucleotides outside the gene matches: 7. The V gene's germline CDR1 is LGHDT and CDR2 YNNKEL (reference sequence). This CDR3 has 16 amino acids. The chain's CDR3 is CASSQGTSGRSRTQYF. CDR3 DNA: TGTGCCAGCAGCCAAGGAACTAGCGGGAGGTCACGTACGCAGTATTTT.

The chain carries TRBV6-5 and TRBJ1-2; 11 bases line up with TRBD1. The junction had 11 bases not matched to a gene; V was cut back by 6 bases and J by 5 bases. Germline assignment: CDR1 MNHEY and CDR2 SVGAGI. The CDR3 has 16 residues. The DNA for the CDR3 is TGTGCCAGCAGACTCGGACAGGGGGCGTTGAAGTATGGCTACACCTTC. Residues: CASRLGQGALKYGYTF.

V usage is TRBV5-4 and J usage is TRBJ2-3; 7 bases are a match to TRBD1. The V segment lost 4 bases and the J segment 1 base; nucleotides outside the gene matches: 6. Germline V gene data show CDR1 as SGHNT and CDR2 as YYREEE (reference sequence). CDR3 size: 15 residues. DNA of the CDR3: TGTGCCAGCAGCCCCCAGGGGGTACGCACAGATACGCAGTATTTT. Its protein is CASSPQGVRTDTQYF.

This clonotype showed up just a few times. The chain has TRBV7-9 and TRBJ2-2; D might be TRBD1 (6 bases). This CDR3 has 14 amino acids. Trimming shortened V by 2 bases and J by 4 bases, and 8 bases separated the two germline ends. Germline loops: CDR1 SEHNR, CDR2 FQNEAQ (reference sequence). CDR3 coding DNA: TGTGCCAGCAGCTTACGGACAGTCACCGGGGAGCTGTTTTTT. It codes for CASSLRTVTGELFF.